These T cell receptor beta chains were read from a single sample in a study of control samples from healthy donors and cancer patients. Clones were sequenced by immunoSEQ multiplex PCR, and TCRdb holds only the in-frame ones, with some missing. The sample gives about 140,000 clones, 91% of which show up once; approximately 7.2% is in the top ten. The sequenced sample consisted of blood. All receptors derive from a man aged 18 to 29 in good health. The CDR3 runs from the conserved cysteine through the conserved F or W. Fields, in order: V gene, J gene, CDR3 length, clone size, D gene, CDR3 protein, CDR3 DNA. The D gene is left open where the match is weak. For some rows the clone size is stated as once, few or many, or as a class when expanded; others skip it.

TRBV19,TRBJ1-6,13,NA,NA,CASSMAPGPPLHF,TGTGCCAGTAGTATGGCCCCGGGGCCACCCCTCCACTTT
TRBV5-1,TRBJ1-1,14,NA,NA,CASSFLVEQGQAFF,TGCGCCAGCAGCTTCTTGGTAGAGCAGGGTCAAGCTTTCTTT
TRBV3-1/TRBV3-2,TRBJ2-5,14,NA,TRBD1,CASSRTGDRETQYF,TGTGCCAGCAGCCGTACGGGGGACAGGGAGACCCAGTACTTC
TRBV5-4,TRBJ1-5,13,NA,NA,CASSPDGRQPQHF,TGTGCCAGCAGCCCGGACGGTCGTCAGCCCCAGCATTTT
TRBV7-2,TRBJ1-2,14,NA,NA,CASSLVPTDYGYTF,TGTGCCAGCAGCTTAGTGCCGACAGACTATGGCTACACCTTC
TRBV6-1,TRBJ1-2,13,NA,TRBD1,CASSEGQAARYTF,TGTGCCAGCAGTGAGGGACAGGCGGCGAGGTACACCTTC
TRBV5-4,TRBJ2-7,12,NA,NA,CASSLEAGRQYF,TGTGCCAGCAGCTTGGAGGCAGGCAGGCAGTACTTC
TRBV6-5,TRBJ2-2,14,once,TRBD2,CASSYGLAGGELFF,TGTGCCAGCAGTTACGGACTAGCTGGCGGGGAGCTGTTTTTT
TRBV4-1,TRBJ1-4,15,NA,TRBD1,CASSSRDRGNEKLFF,TGCGCCAGCAGCTCCCGGGACAGGGGTAATGAAAAACTGTTTTTT
TRBV9,TRBJ1-1,17,NA,TRBD1,CASSVGEGAGGVTEAFF,TGTGCCAGCAGCGTAGGAGAAGGCGCAGGGGGCGTCACTGAAGCTTTCTTT
TRBV7-8,TRBJ1-6,14,NA,TRBD1,CASSRTGRDSPLHF,TGTGCCAGCAGCCGGACAGGCAGAGATTCACCCCTCCACTTT
TRBV15,TRBJ1-1,17,NA,NA,CATSSDPKIQPNTEAFF,TGTGCCACCAGCAGCGACCCAAAAATACAACCGAACACTGAAGCTTTCTTT
TRBV5-1,TRBJ1-2,17,NA,TRBD1,CASSQDRTGRSNYGYTF,TGCGCCAGCAGCCAGGACAGGACAGGCCGCTCTAACTATGGCTACACCTTC
TRBV30,TRBJ1-4,16,NA,NA,CAWSDPGSSFREKLFF,TGTGCCTGGAGTGACCCAGGCAGTTCCTTTAGGGAAAAACTGTTTTTT
TRBV4-1,TRBJ1-4,15,NA,NA,CASSHLGGYNEKLFF,TGCGCCAGCAGCCATCTGGGAGGTTACAATGAAAAACTGTTTTTT
TRBV5-1,TRBJ1-1,14,NA,NA,CASSLAVENTEAFF,TGCGCCAGCAGCTTGGCGGTCGAGAACACTGAAGCTTTCTTT
TRBV6-1,TRBJ2-1,15,NA,NA,CASSETPSSYNEQFF,TGTGCCAGCAGTGAGACCCCGAGCTCCTACAATGAGCAGTTCTTC
TRBV5-5,TRBJ1-2,15,few,TRBD1,CASSSGQGDLYGYTF,TGTGCCAGCAGCTCAGGACAGGGTGACCTCTATGGCTACACCTTC
TRBV27,TRBJ1-2,12,NA,NA,CASSPTTYGYTF,TGTGCCAGCAGTCCAACGACGTATGGCTACACCTTC
TRBV23-1,TRBJ1-3,17,NA,NA,CASSQSLGAQAGNTIYF,TGCGCCAGCAGTCAATCTCTCGGGGCTCAGGCTGGAAACACCATATATTTT
TRBV4-1,TRBJ1-2,16,NA,NA,CASSQVADTANYGYTF,TGCGCCAGCAGCCAAGTGGCAGACACCGCTAACTATGGCTACACCTTC
TRBV11-2,TRBJ1-3,16,few,NA,CASSLSGSGSGNTIYF,TGTGCCAGCAGCTTATCAGGGTCCGGGTCAGGAAACACCATATATTTT
TRBV28,TRBJ2-7,12,NA,NA,CASSFDSYEQYF,TGTGCCAGCAGTTTCGACAGTTACGAGCAGTACTTC
TRBV28,TRBJ1-4,16,once,NA,CASSIQAEGLNEKLFF,TGTGCCAGCAGCATCCAGGCGGAGGGATTGAATGAAAAACTGTTTTTT
TRBV10-1,TRBJ2-5,13,NA,NA,CASSEGVGQTQYF,TGCGCCAGCAGTGAGGGCGTGGGCCAGACCCAGTACTTC
TRBV11-2,TRBJ2-6,15,NA,NA,CASSQTVSGANVLTF,TGTGCCAGCAGCCAGACAGTCTCTGGGGCCAACGTCCTGACTTTC
TRBV6-6,TRBJ1-4,14,few,NA,CASSYGWAGEKLFF,TGTGCCAGCAGTTACGGTTGGGCAGGGGAAAAACTGTTTTTT
TRBV18,TRBJ1-2,15,NA,NA,CASSPYGKLDYGYTF,TGTGCCAGCTCACCATACGGGAAATTGGACTATGGCTACACCTTC
TRBV6-5,TRBJ1-2,14,NA,NA,CATVEQGGIGGYTF,TGTGCCACCGTCGAACAGGGTGGTATCGGAGGCTACACCTTC
TRBV5-1,TRBJ2-7,14,NA,TRBD2,CASTKAGGGYEQYF,TGCGCCAGCACTAAAGCGGGGGGCGGTTACGAGCAGTACTTC